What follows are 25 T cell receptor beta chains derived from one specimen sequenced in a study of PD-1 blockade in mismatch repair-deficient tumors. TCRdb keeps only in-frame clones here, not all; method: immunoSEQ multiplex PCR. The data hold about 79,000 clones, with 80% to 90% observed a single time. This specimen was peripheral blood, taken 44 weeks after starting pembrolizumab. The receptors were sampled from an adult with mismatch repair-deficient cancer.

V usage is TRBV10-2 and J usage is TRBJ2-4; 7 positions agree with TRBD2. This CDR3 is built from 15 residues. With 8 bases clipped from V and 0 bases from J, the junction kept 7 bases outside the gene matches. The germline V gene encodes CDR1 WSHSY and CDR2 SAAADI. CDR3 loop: CASYPSGLAKNIQYF. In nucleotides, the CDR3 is TGCGCCAGCTACCCTAGCGGCCTAGCCAAAAACATTCAGTACTTC.

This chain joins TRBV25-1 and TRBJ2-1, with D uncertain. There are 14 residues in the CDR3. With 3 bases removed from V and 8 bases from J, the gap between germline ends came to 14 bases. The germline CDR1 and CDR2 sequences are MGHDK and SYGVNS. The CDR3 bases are TGTGCCAGCAGTGATGGTCTATATGGCGATGAGCAGTTCTTC. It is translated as CASSDGLYGDEQFF.

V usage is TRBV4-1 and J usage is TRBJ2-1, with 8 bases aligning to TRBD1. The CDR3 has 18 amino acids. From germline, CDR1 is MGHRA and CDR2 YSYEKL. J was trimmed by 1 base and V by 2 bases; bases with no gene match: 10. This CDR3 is CASSQNTPRQGSYNEQFF. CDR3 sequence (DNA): TGCGCCAGCAGCCAAAACACCCCCCGACAGGGGTCCTACAATGAGCAGTTCTTC.

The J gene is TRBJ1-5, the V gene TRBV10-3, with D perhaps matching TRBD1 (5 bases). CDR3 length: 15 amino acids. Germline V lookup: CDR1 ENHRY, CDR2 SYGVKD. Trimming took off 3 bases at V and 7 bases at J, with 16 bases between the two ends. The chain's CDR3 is CAISDGGDPSQPQHF. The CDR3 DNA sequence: TGTGCCATCAGTGACGGAGGGGACCCTAGCCAGCCCCAGCATTTT.

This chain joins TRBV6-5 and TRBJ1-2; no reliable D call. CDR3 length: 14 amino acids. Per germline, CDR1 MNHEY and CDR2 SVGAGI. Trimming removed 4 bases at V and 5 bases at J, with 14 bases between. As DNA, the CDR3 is TGTGCCAGCAGTTTCGACCGACCTCCTTATGGCTACACCTTC. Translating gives CASSFDRPPYGYTF.

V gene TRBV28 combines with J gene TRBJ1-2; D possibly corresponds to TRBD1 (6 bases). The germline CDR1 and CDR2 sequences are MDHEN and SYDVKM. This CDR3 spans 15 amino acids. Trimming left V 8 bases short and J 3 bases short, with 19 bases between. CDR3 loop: CASGLGGLRDYGYTF. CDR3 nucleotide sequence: TGTGCCAGCGGTCTTGGGGGGCTCAGAGACTATGGCTACACCTTC.

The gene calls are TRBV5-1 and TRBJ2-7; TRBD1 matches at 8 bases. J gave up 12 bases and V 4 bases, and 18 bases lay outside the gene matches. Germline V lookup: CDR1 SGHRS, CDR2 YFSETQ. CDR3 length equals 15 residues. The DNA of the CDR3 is TGCGCCAGCAGCCGGGACGGGACAGGCGACGGTATAGGGTACTTC. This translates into CASSRDGTGDGIGYF.

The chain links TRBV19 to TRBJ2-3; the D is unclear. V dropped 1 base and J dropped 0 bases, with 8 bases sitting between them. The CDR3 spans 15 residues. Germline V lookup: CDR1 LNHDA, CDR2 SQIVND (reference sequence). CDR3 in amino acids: CASSIGRGSTDTQYF. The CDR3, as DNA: TGTGCCAGTAGTATAGGGAGAGGTAGCACAGATACGCAGTATTTT.

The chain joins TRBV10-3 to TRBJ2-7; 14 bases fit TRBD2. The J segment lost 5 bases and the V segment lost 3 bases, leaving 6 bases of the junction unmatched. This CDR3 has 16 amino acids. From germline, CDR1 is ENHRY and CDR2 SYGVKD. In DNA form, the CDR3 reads TGTGCCATCAGTGAAGGGACTAGCGGGAGTCGGGACGAGCAGTACTTC. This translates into CAISEGTSGSRDEQYF.

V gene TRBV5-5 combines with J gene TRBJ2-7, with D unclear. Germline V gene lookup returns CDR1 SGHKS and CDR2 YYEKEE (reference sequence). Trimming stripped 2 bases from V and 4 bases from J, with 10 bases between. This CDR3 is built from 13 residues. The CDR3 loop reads CASSLRAIYEQYF. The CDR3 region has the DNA TGTGCCAGCAGCTTACGGGCCATATACGAGCAGTACTTC.

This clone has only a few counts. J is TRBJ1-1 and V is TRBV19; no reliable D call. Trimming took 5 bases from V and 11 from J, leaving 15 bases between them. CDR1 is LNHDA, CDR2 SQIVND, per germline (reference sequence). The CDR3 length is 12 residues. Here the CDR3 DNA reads TGTGCCAGTAGTGTACAACAAGGAGACGCTTTCTTT. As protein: CASSVQQGDAFF.

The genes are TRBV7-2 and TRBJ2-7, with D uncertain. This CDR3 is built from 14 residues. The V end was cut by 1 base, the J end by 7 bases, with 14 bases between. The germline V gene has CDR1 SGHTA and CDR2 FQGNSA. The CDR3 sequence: CASSLGPASAEQYF. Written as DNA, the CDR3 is TGTGCCAGCAGCTTAGGCCCAGCGTCAGCAGAGCAGTACTTC.

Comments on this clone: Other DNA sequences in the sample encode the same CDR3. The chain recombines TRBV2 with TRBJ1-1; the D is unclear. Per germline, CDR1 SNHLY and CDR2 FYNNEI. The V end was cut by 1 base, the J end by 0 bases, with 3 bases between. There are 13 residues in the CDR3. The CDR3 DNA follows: TGTGCCAGCAGTGAAGGACTGAACACTGAAGCTTTCTTT. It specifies CASSEGLNTEAFF.

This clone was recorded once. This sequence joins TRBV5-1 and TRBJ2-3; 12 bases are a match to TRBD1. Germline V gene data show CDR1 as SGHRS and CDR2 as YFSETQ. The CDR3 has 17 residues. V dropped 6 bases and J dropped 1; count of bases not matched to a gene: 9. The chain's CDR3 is CASTARDRGRGTDTQYF. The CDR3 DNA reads TGCGCCAGCACCGCTCGGGACAGGGGGCGCGGCACAGATACGCAGTATTTT.

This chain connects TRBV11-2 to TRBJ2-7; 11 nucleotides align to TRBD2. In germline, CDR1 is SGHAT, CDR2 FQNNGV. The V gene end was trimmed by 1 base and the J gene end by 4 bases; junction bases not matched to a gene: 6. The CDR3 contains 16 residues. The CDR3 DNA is TGTGCCAGCAGCTTAGCCACTAGCGGGGGCCATTACGAGCAGTACTTC. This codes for CASSLATSGGHYEQYF.

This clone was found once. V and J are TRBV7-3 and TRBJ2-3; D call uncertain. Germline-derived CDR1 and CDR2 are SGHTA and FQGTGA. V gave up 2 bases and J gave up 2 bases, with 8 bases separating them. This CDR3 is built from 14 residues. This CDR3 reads CASSLYADTDTQYF. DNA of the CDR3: TGTGCCAGCAGCTTATACGCGGACACAGATACGCAGTATTTT.

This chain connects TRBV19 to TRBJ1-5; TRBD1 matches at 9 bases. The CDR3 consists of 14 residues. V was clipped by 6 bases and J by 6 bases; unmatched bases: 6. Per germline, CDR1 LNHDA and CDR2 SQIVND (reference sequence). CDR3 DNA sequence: TGTGCCAGTAGCCGGACAGGGGCGGGTCAGCCCCAGCATTTT. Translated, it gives CASSRTGAGQPQHF.

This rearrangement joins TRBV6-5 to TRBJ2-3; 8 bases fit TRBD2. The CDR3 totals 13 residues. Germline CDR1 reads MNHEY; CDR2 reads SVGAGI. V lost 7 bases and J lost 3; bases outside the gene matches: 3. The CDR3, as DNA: TGTGCCAGCAAGGGCGGGGGGACAGATACGCAGTATTTT. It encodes CASKGGGTDTQYF.

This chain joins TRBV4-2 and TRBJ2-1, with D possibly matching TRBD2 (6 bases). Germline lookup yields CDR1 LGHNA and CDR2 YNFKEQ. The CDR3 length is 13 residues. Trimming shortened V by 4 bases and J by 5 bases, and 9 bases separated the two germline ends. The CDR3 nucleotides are TGTGCCAGCAGCCTACTAGCCCACAATGAGCAGTTCTTC. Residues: CASSLLAHNEQFF.

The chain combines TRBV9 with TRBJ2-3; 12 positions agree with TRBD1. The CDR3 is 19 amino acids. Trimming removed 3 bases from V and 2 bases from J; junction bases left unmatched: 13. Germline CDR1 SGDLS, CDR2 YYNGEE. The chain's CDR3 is CASSERSGTGGRNTDTQYF. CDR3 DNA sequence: TGTGCCAGCAGCGAGCGATCGGGGACAGGGGGCCGGAACACAGATACGCAGTATTTT.

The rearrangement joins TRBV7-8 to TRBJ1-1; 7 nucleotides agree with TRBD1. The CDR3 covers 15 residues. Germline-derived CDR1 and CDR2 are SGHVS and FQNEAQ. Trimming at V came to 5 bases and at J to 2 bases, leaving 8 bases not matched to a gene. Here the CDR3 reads CASSRPTGINTEAFF. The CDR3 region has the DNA TGTGCCAGCAGCCGCCCGACAGGGATTAACACTGAAGCTTTCTTT.

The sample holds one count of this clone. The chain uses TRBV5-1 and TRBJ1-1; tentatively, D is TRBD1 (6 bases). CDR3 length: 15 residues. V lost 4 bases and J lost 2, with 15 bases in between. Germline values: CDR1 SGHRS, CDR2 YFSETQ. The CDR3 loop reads CASSRTLDRNTEAFF. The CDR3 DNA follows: TGCGCCAGCAGCAGAACCCTGGACAGAAACACTGAAGCTTTCTTT. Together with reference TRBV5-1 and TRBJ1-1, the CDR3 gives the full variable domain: KAGVTQTPRYLIKTRGQQVTLSCSPISGHRSVSWYQQTPGQGLQFLFEYFSETQRNKGNFPGRFSGRQFSNSRSEMNVSTLELGDSALYLCASSRTLDRNTEAFFGQGTRLTVV.

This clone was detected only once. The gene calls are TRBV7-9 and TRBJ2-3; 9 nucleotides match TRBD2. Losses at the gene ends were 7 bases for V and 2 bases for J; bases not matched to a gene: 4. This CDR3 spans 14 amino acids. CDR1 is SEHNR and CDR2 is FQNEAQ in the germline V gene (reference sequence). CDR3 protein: CASMTSGNTDTQYF. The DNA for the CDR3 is TGTGCCAGCATGACTAGCGGAAACACAGATACGCAGTATTTT.

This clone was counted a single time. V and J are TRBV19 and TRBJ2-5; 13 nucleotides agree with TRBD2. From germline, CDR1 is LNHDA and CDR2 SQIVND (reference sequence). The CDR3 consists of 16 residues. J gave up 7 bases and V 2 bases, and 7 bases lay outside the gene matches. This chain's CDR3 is CASSIKTSGRLGTQYF. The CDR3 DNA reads TGTGCCAGTAGTATAAAGACTAGCGGGAGGCTGGGGACCCAGTACTTC.

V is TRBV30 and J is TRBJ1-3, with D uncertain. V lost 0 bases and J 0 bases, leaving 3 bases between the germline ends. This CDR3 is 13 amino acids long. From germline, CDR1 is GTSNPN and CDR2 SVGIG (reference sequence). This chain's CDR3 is CAWSVSSGNTIYF. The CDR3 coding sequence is TGTGCCTGGAGTGTTAGCTCTGGAAACACCATATATTTT.